The 22 T cell receptor beta chains listed next were all sequenced from one sample in a study of Ad26.COV2.S vaccination and SARS-CoV-2 variants. The sample's treatment: some 20 received Ad26.COV2.S at low or high dose, single or two shots; several received placebo; per-sample allocation not given. Vaccine and placebo recipients were sampled on day 63 after the first injection. Method: immunoSEQ multiplex PCR; TCRdb's copy keeps in-frame clones and lacks some. Counted here are 350,000 to 500,000 clones, 90% occurring once; the ten biggest clones make up under 4.5%. The sample here was peripheral blood, taken in a trial of Ad26.COV2.S vaccine versus placebo. These receptors came from a person aged 18-60 years who received the Ad26.COV2.S COVID-19 vaccine or a placebo.

The genes are TRBV25-1 and TRBJ2-2, with D perhaps TRBD1 or TRBD2 (5 bases each). Trimming stripped 4 bases from V and 4 bases from J, with 19 bases between. CDR1 is MGHDK, CDR2 SYGVNS, per germline. The CDR3 extends over 17 amino acids. The CDR3 loop reads CASSATPGRGFTGELFF. The CDR3 bases are TGTGCCAGCAGTGCTACACCGGGACGCGGATTCACCGGGGAGCTGTTTTTT.

The chain uses TRBV7-8 and TRBJ2-7; a weak D match, TRBD1 (7 bases). The CDR3 loop spans 14 amino acids. The V end was cut by 2 bases, the J end by 4 bases, with 12 bases between. The germline CDR1 and CDR2 sequences are SGHVS and FQNEAQ. The CDR3 protein is CASSLRDSGYEQYF. The DNA for the CDR3 is TGTGCCAGCAGCTTAAGGGACAGCGGGTACGAGCAGTACTTC.

CDR3 amino acids: CASSLGTATEAFF. The CDR3 DNA reads TGCGCCAGCAGCTTGGGGACAGCCACTGAAGCTTTCTTT. The chain uses TRBV5-1 and TRBJ1-1; maybe TRBD1 (6 bases). This CDR3 contains 13 residues. Trimming took 0 bases from V and 4 from J, leaving 7 bases between them. Germline CDR1 is SGHRS and CDR2 is YFSETQ.

This clone was counted a few times. The CDR3: CASTSPGTGGEQYF. The DNA of the CDR3 is TGTGCCAGCACTTCCCCCGGGACAGGGGGCGAGCAGTACTTC. The chain has TRBV2 and TRBJ2-7, with 11 bases lining up with TRBD1. Germline-derived CDR1 and CDR2 are SNHLY and FYNNEI. The CDR3 is 14 amino acids. The trim removed 7 bases at V and 6 bases at J, leaving 8 bases unmatched.

In regard to this clone: At one end the junction does not follow the germline gene, possibly because of a read error. The chain is built from TRBV4-3 and TRBJ2-7; TRBD2 agrees at 10 bases. Germline V gene data show CDR1 as LGHNA and CDR2 as YSLEER. This CDR3 is 15 amino acids long. The CDR3 is CTSSQDRTSGYEQYF. The CDR3 bases are TGCACCAGCAGCCAAGATCGGACTAGCGGCTACGAGCAGTACTTC.

This chain connects TRBV11-2 to TRBJ2-3; D may be TRBD2 (5 bases). The CDR3 extends over 11 amino acids. Germline V gene lookup returns CDR1 SGHAT and CDR2 FQNNGV. Trimming shortened V by 3 bases and J by 15 bases, and 13 bases separated the two germline ends. Written as DNA, the CDR3 is TGTGCCAGCAGCTTTGGAGGCGGAGGTTATTTT. Translating gives CASSFGGGGYF.

The rearrangement joins TRBV5-1 to TRBJ1-1; TRBD1 agrees at 8 bases. Germline V gene data show CDR1 as SGHRS and CDR2 as YFSETQ. This CDR3 comprises 15 residues. V gave up 3 bases and J gave up 0 bases; unmatched junction bases: 4. The CDR3 DNA reads as TGCGCCAGCAGCTGGGAGACAGGGGTGAACACTGAAGCTTTCTTT. Translation: CASSWETGVNTEAFF.

CDR3 loop: CASSPMTGAYGYTF. DNA for the CDR3: TGTGCCAGCAGTCCGATGACAGGGGCCTATGGCTACACCTTC. The chain recombines TRBV28 with TRBJ1-2; 8 bases agree with TRBD1. There are 14 residues in the CDR3. V lost 5 bases to trimming and J lost 4 bases; unmatched junction nucleotides: 6. Per germline, CDR1 MDHEN and CDR2 SYDVKM.

This chain joins TRBV10-3 and TRBJ2-7; D ambiguous. This CDR3 comprises 12 residues. Looked up from germline, CDR1 is ENHRY and CDR2 is SYGVKD. V was trimmed by 8 bases and J by 6 bases, leaving 14 bases between them. CDR3 sequence (DNA): TGTGCCATCGAAGGGCCCACCGGCGAGCAGTACTTC. Translated, it gives CAIEGPTGEQYF.

The V call is TRBV9, the J call TRBJ2-5; 8 nucleotides agree with TRBD1. V dropped 8 bases and J dropped 6; count of bases not matched to a gene: 9. The CDR3 is 13 amino acids. From germline, CDR1 is SGDLS and CDR2 YYNGEE. The CDR3 here is CASGTGGRQTQYF. CDR3 sequence (DNA): TGTGCCAGTGGTACAGGGGGTCGACAGACCCAGTACTTC.

The V call is TRBV7-3, the J call TRBJ2-1, with 9 bases lining up with TRBD2. V lost 4 bases and J lost 1; bases outside the gene matches: 2. The CDR3 spans 15 residues. The germline gives CDR1 SGHTA, CDR2 FQGTGA. In DNA form, the CDR3 reads TGTGCCAGCAGCTCGGGACTAGCTTCCTACAATGAGCAGTTCTTC. Amino acids: CASSSGLASYNEQFF. The complete variable domain, with remaining parts taken from reference TRBV7-3 and TRBJ2-1, reads GAGVSQTPSNKVTEKGKYVELRCDPISGHTALYWYRQSLGQGPEFLIYFQGTGAADDSGLPNDRFFAVRPEGSVSTLKIQRTERGDSAVYLCASSSGLASYNEQFFGPGTRLTVL.

The chain combines TRBV7-3 with TRBJ1-2, with D perhaps TRBD1 (5 bases). From germline, CDR1 is SGHTA and CDR2 FQGTGA. CDR3 length: 13 amino acids. V lost 1 base, J lost 5 bases, and 8 bases lay in between. The CDR3 region has the DNA TGTGCCAGCAGCTTAAAGCAGGGTTATGGCTACACCTTC. Translated, it gives CASSLKQGYGYTF.

The rearrangement joins TRBV5-1 to TRBJ2-3; 7 bases agree with TRBD2. This CDR3 is built from 17 residues. V lost 4 bases and J lost 2; bases outside the gene matches: 13. Germline lookup yields CDR1 SGHRS and CDR2 YFSETQ. In DNA, the CDR3 is TGCGCCAGCAGCGACGTGGAAGCGGGGTTCAACACAGATACGCAGTATTTT. Its translation is CASSDVEAGFNTDTQYF. Together with reference TRBV5-1 and TRBJ2-3, the CDR3 gives the full variable domain: KAGVTQTPRYLIKTRGQQVTLSCSPISGHRSVSWYQQTPGQGLQFLFEYFSETQRNKGNFPGRFSGRQFSNSRSEMNVSTLELGDSALYLCASSDVEAGFNTDTQYFGPGTRLTVL.

The chain employs TRBV6-4 and TRBJ1-5; D gene uncertain. The CDR3 extends over 17 amino acids. Germline assignment: CDR1 MRHNA and CDR2 SNTAGT. V gave up 2 bases and J gave up 5 bases, with 19 bases separating them. CDR3 loop: CASSDPRWPRGDQPQHF. The CDR3, as DNA: TGTGCCAGCAGTGACCCCCGTTGGCCCCGTGGCGATCAGCCCCAGCATTTT.

This clone was seen only once. The rearrangement joins TRBV28 to TRBJ2-7; no clear D gene. The germline V gene encodes CDR1 MDHEN and CDR2 SYDVKM. V shed 9 bases and J shed 0 bases, with 12 bases lying between them. The CDR3 runs to 13 residues. CDR3: CASRGPGSYEQYF. Written as DNA, the CDR3 is TGTGCCAGTCGAGGCCCGGGCTCCTACGAGCAGTACTTC.

The chain employs TRBV7-3 and TRBJ2-1; 7 bases are a match to TRBD2. The CDR3 sequence is 16 residues long. The germline V gene encodes CDR1 SGHTA and CDR2 FQGTGA. V lost 2 bases, J lost 0 bases, and 4 bases stayed unmatched. The chain's CDR3 is CASSLWGGSSYNEQFF. As DNA, the CDR3 is TGTGCCAGCAGCTTATGGGGCGGGAGCTCCTACAATGAGCAGTTCTTC.

The chain couples TRBV9 to TRBJ2-7, with D unresolved. Germline CDR1 SGDLS, CDR2 YYNGEE. This CDR3 region has 14 residues. Trimming took 4 bases from V and 2 from J, leaving 13 bases between them. The CDR3 bases are TGTGCCAGCAGCCCGCCGAGATTTCCCTACGAGCAGTACTTC. Residues: CASSPPRFPYEQYF.

This clone was seen only a few times. This rearrangement joins TRBV5-1 to TRBJ2-7; no clear D gene. V was trimmed by 0 bases and J by 0 bases, leaving 7 bases between them. There are 14 residues in the CDR3. CDR1 and CDR2 (germline): SGHRS, YFSETQ. The CDR3 sequence: CASSLASSSYEQYF. The CDR3 DNA reads TGCGCCAGCAGCTTGGCGTCCAGCTCCTACGAGCAGTACTTC. The entire variable domain, with the rest obtained from reference TRBV5-1 and TRBJ2-7, is as follows: KAGVTQTPRYLIKTRGQQVTLSCSPISGHRSVSWYQQTPGQGLQFLFEYFSETQRNKGNFPGRFSGRQFSNSRSEMNVSTLELGDSALYLCASSLASSSYEQYFGPGTRLTVT.

The chain employs TRBV28 and TRBJ2-3, with 8 bases lining up with TRBD2. After removal of 3 bases from V and 5 bases from J, the junction contained 10 bases not matched to a gene. The CDR3 covers 16 residues. Germline values: CDR1 MDHEN, CDR2 SYDVKM. The CDR3 region has the DNA TGTGCCAGCAGTTTTCTCTGGCGGGAGGTTGAAGATACGCAGTATTTT. It is translated as CASSFLWREVEDTQYF. Full variable domain (remainder filled in from reference TRBV28 and TRBJ2-3): DVKVTQSSRYLVKRTGEKVFLECVQDMDHENMFWYRQDPGLGLRLIYFSYDVKMKEKGDIPEGYSVSREKKERFSLILESASTNQTSMYLCASSFLWREVEDTQYFGPGTRLTVL.

This chain links TRBV20-1 with TRBJ2-7; D not certain. The CDR3 sequence is 11 residues long. The V gene's germline CDR1 is DFQATT and CDR2 SNEGSKA (reference sequence). V gave up 3 bases and J gave up 7 bases, with 10 bases separating them. CDR3 DNA sequence: TGCAGTGCTAGTAGGCATCAGGAGCAGTACTTC. Translated, it gives CSASRHQEQYF.

This clone was observed once. V is TRBV28 and J is TRBJ1-2; TRBD1 aligns across 7 bases. In germline, CDR1 is MDHEN, CDR2 SYDVKM. This CDR3 is 15 amino acids long. V lost 4 bases, J lost 0 bases, and 5 bases stayed unmatched. Here the CDR3 reads CASSWGTVTNYGYTF. DNA of the CDR3: TGTGCCAGCAGTTGGGGGACAGTAACTAACTATGGCTACACCTTC.

The chain carries TRBV7-9 and TRBJ2-7, with 10 bases fitting TRBD1. V dropped 2 bases and J dropped 7; count of bases not matched to a gene: 8. There are 15 residues in the CDR3. CDR1 and CDR2 (germline): SEHNR, FQNEAQ (reference sequence). The CDR3 loop is CASSLSRQGAGEQYF. In DNA form, the CDR3 reads TGTGCCAGCAGCTTATCCAGACAGGGGGCAGGAGAGCAGTACTTC.